A selection of T cell receptor beta chains follows, all from one sample in a study of blood T cell repertoires in COVID-19. The repertoire was sequenced with immunoSEQ multiplex PCR; TCRdb's copy has only in-frame clones and lacks some. The repertoire includes approximately 290,000 clones, 87% of them detected once, and roughly 2.1% sits in the top ten. Specimen: peripheral blood. These TCRs come from a man aged 18 to 35 with active or convalescent COVID-19. The CDR3 runs from the conserved cysteine through the conserved F or W. D genes are given only for firm matches. Clone size is not always given. Where it is, it says once, few, many or a class for expanded clones.

clone_size: .
d_call: TRBD2
v_call: TRBV4-2
j_call: TRBJ2-4
cdr3_aa: CASSQGLAGEGIQYF
cdr3_nt: TGTGCCAGCAGCCAGGGACTAGCGGGAGAAGGAATTCAGTACTTC

clone_size: once
d_call: .
v_call: TRBV3-1/TRBV3-2
j_call: TRBJ1-6
cdr3_aa: CASSQDRGIYNSPLHF
cdr3_nt: TGTGCCAGCAGCCAAGATCGGGGGATCTATAATTCACCCCTCCACTTT

clone_size: once
d_call: TRBD2
v_call: TRBV27
j_call: TRBJ2-5
cdr3_aa: CASSLSSSGAQETQYF
cdr3_nt: TGTGCCAGCAGTTTATCGTCTAGCGGGGCTCAAGAGACCCAGTACTTC

clone_size: .
d_call: .
v_call: TRBV28
j_call: TRBJ2-6
cdr3_aa: CASSRESGANVLTF
cdr3_nt: TGTGCCAGCAGTCGGGAGTCTGGGGCCAACGTCCTGACTTTC

clone_size: once
d_call: TRBD1
v_call: TRBV18
j_call: TRBJ2-1
cdr3_aa: CASSPDRFYNEQFF
cdr3_nt: TGTGCCAGCTCGCCGGACAGGTTCTACAATGAGCAGTTCTTC

clone_size: .
d_call: .
v_call: TRBV2
j_call: TRBJ1-6
cdr3_aa: CASSLTEISSPLHF
cdr3_nt: TGTGCCAGCAGTCTAACAGAGATTTCTTCACCCCTCCACTTT

clone_size: .
d_call: .
v_call: TRBV6-2/TRBV6-3
j_call: TRBJ2-2
cdr3_aa: CASSYLDSNTGELFF
cdr3_nt: TGTGCCAGCAGTTACTTGGACTCGAACACCGGGGAGCTGTTTTTT

clone_size: .
d_call: .
v_call: TRBV27
j_call: TRBJ2-3
cdr3_aa: CASFPFSQGTDTQYF
cdr3_nt: TGTGCCAGTTTCCCCTTCTCCCAGGGCACAGATACGCAGTATTTT

clone_size: .
d_call: .
v_call: TRBV27
j_call: TRBJ2-6
cdr3_aa: CASTSLAGQSPFLSGANVLTF
cdr3_nt: TGTGCCAGCACCTCTTTGGCCGGACAGTCACCCTTCCTCTCTGGGGCCAACGTCCTGACTTTC

clone_size: .
d_call: TRBD2
v_call: TRBV28
j_call: TRBJ2-1
cdr3_aa: CASSSTRLAGGHNEQFF
cdr3_nt: TGTGCCAGCAGCTCCACCCGACTAGCGGGGGGACACAATGAGCAGTTCTTC

clone_size: .
d_call: TRBD1
v_call: TRBV27
j_call: TRBJ2-7
cdr3_aa: CASTATGGSYEQYF
cdr3_nt: TGTGCCAGCACCGCGACAGGGGGATCCTACGAGCAGTACTTC

clone_size: .
d_call: TRBD1
v_call: TRBV27
j_call: TRBJ2-7
cdr3_aa: CASSGGQGLSEQYF
cdr3_nt: TGTGCCAGCAGTGGGGGACAGGGCCTAAGCGAGCAGTACTTC

clone_size: .
d_call: .
v_call: TRBV5-8
j_call: TRBJ1-4
cdr3_aa: CASSQGGYNEKLFF
cdr3_nt: TGTGCCAGCAGCCAAGGGGGTTATAATGAAAAACTGTTTTTT

clone_size: .
d_call: .
v_call: TRBV2
j_call: TRBJ2-5
cdr3_aa: CASSELAGETQYF
cdr3_nt: TGTGCCAGCAGTGAACTAGCCGGGGAGACCCAGTACTTC

clone_size: .
d_call: TRBD1
v_call: TRBV15
j_call: TRBJ2-3
cdr3_aa: CATSRGQGADTQYF
cdr3_nt: TGTGCCACCAGCAGAGGGCAGGGGGCAGATACGCAGTATTTT

clone_size: .
d_call: .
v_call: TRBV7-8
j_call: TRBJ1-1
cdr3_aa: CASSLVAGEGVNTEAFF
cdr3_nt: TGTGCCAGCAGCTTAGTAGCCGGGGAGGGGGTAAACACTGAAGCTTTCTTT

clone_size: .
d_call: .
v_call: TRBV27
j_call: TRBJ1-2
cdr3_aa: CATLDIRGYTF
cdr3_nt: TGTGCCACCCTGGACATCAGAGGCTACACCTTC

clone_size: .
d_call: TRBD1
v_call: TRBV4-1
j_call: TRBJ1-6
cdr3_aa: CASSQGQGLSPLHF
cdr3_nt: TGCGCCAGCAGCCAGGGACAGGGACTTTCACCCCTCCACTTT

clone_size: .
d_call: TRBD1
v_call: TRBV6-5
j_call: TRBJ2-7
cdr3_aa: CATAGTGDSYEQYF
cdr3_nt: TGTGCCACCGCCGGGACAGGGGATTCCTACGAGCAGTACTTC

clone_size: .
d_call: .
v_call: TRBV29-1
j_call: TRBJ2-7
cdr3_aa: CSVSDTRGEQYF
cdr3_nt: TGCAGCGTTTCCGACACCCGGGGCGAGCAGTACTTC

clone_size: .
d_call: TRBD2
v_call: TRBV9
j_call: TRBJ2-7
cdr3_aa: CASRAKREASYEQYF
cdr3_nt: TGTGCCAGCAGAGCGAAGCGGGAGGCCTCCTACGAGCAGTACTTC

clone_size: once
d_call: .
v_call: TRBV19
j_call: TRBJ2-7
cdr3_aa: CASSPGQNYEQYF
cdr3_nt: TGTGCCAGTAGTCCAGGACAGAACTACGAGCAGTACTTC

clone_size: .
d_call: TRBD1
v_call: TRBV4-1
j_call: TRBJ2-1
cdr3_aa: CASSPGTGRYAEQFF
cdr3_nt: TGCGCCAGCAGCCCGGGGACAGGGCGTTATGCTGAGCAGTTCTTC

clone_size: .
d_call: .
v_call: TRBV19
j_call: TRBJ2-2
cdr3_aa: CASIPPTGELFF
cdr3_nt: TGTGCCAGTATCCCCCCTACCGGGGAGCTGTTTTTT

clone_size: .
d_call: .
v_call: TRBV6-5
j_call: TRBJ2-3
cdr3_aa: CASSSGTDTQYF
cdr3_nt: TGTGCCAGCAGTTCGGGCACAGATACGCAGTATTTT

clone_size: .
d_call: .
v_call: TRBV7-9
j_call: TRBJ1-1
cdr3_aa: CASSFYKNTEAFF
cdr3_nt: TGTGCCAGCAGCTTTTACAAGAACACTGAAGCTTTCTTT